The TCR beta chain under discussion was sequenced for a study of blood T cell repertoires in COVID-19. For the study at large: Nucleic acid was either cDNA or gDNA, and it came from T cells, B-cell-depleted T cells, or PBMCs.

Methods used by the authors: It was from reference gene primer amplification that nucleated cell counts were estimated. Here immunoSEQ multiplex PCR was the method, and the copy in TCRdb shows in-frame clones only, minus some. V and J calls and clone size are those listed in that table; D and trimming were worked out from the DNA. The sample consists of 350,000 to 500,000 clones, roughly 89% of them appearing once. Germline V gives CDR1 SGHVS, CDR2 FNYEAQ. Trimming cost V 5 bases and J 7 bases; bases outside gene matches: 8. The CDR3 covers 14 residues. The clonotype comes from a man between 18 and 35 years old with COVID-19, enrolled during active disease. Sequencing was carried out using peripheral blood. V is TRBV7-6 and J is TRBJ1-1; 9 bases line up with TRBD1. DNA for the CDR3: TGTGCCAGCAGCCCCCGGACAGGGGCCTTTGAAGCTTTCTTT. Translated: CASSPRTGAFEAFF.